One sample yielded the 9 T cell receptor beta chains listed below, sequenced in a study of blood T cell repertoires in COVID-19. Clones were sequenced by immunoSEQ multiplex PCR, and TCRdb holds only the in-frame ones, with some missing. Among about 260,000 clones, about 87% were seen once, and the ten largest hold 2% to 2.5%. Sequenced: peripheral blood. The receptors originated from a woman between 45 and 60 years old with acute or convalescent COVID-19.

The gene calls are TRBV2 and TRBJ1-5; 8 bases are a match to TRBD1. The CDR3 loop spans 15 amino acids. Germline CDR1 is SNHLY and CDR2 is FYNNEI. Trimming removed 5 bases from V and 5 bases from J; junction bases left unmatched: 8. The CDR3: CASSFNRGEDQPQHF. CDR3 nucleotides: TGTGCCAGCAGTTTCAACAGGGGGGAGGATCAGCCCCAGCATTTT.

The genes are TRBV29-1 and TRBJ1-5, with D uncertain. Per the germline V gene, CDR1 is SQVTM and CDR2 is ANQGSEA. This CDR3 comprises 13 residues. V gave up 4 bases and J gave up 7 bases, with 14 bases separating them. The CDR3 here is CSVGEGFGQPQHF. The DNA of the CDR3 is TGCAGCGTTGGGGAGGGTTTCGGACAGCCCCAGCATTTT. The entire variable domain, with the rest obtained from reference TRBV29-1 and TRBJ1-5, is as follows: SAVISQKPSRDICQRGTSLTIQCQVDSQVTMMFWYRQQPGQSLTLIATANQGSEATYESGFVIDKFPISRPNLTFSTLTVSNMSPEDSSIYLCSVGEGFGQPQHFGDGTRLSIL.

The CDR3 DNA reads TGTGCCAGCAGCTTTTTTGGGCGGAACACTGAAGCTTTCTTT. Translated, it gives CASSFFGRNTEAFF. The V gene is TRBV7-3, the J gene TRBJ1-1; no clear D gene. Germline CDR1 and CDR2: SGHTA and FQGTGA. The V and J ends lost 3 bases and 1 base respectively, with 9 bases between them. This CDR3 region has 14 residues.

V usage is TRBV3-1 (or the pseudogene TRBV3-2) and J usage is TRBJ2-1, with D unresolved. V lost 1 base to trimming and J lost 0 bases, with 19 bases between them. Germline V gene lookup returns CDR1 LGHDT and CDR2 YNNKEL (reference sequence). The CDR3 runs to 19 residues. CDR3 DNA sequence: TGTGCCAGCAGCCAAGTTAGCAACCCTCTTCAGAGCTCCTACAATGAGCAGTTCTTC. This encodes CASSQVSNPLQSSYNEQFF.

This clone was counted a single time. The chain combines TRBV7-2 with TRBJ2-1; possibly TRBD1 for D (6 bases). The CDR3 is 13 residues long. Germline CDR1 reads SGHTA; CDR2 reads FQGNSA. V dropped 3 bases and J dropped 6 bases, with 9 bases sitting between them. The DNA of the CDR3 is TGTGCCAGCAGCTTTACAGGGACCAATGAGCAGTTCTTC. Its protein is CASSFTGTNEQFF.

The rearrangement joins TRBV11-3 to TRBJ2-1, with a tentative D call TRBD1 (5 bases). This CDR3 is 15 amino acids long. Germline V gene lookup returns CDR1 SGHNT and CDR2 YENEEA. V lost 6 bases, J lost 4 bases, and 16 bases lay in between. Written as DNA, the CDR3 is TGTGCCAGCAGTCTTAGTTTTGACAGTTACAATGAGCAGTTCTTC. Translated: CASSLSFDSYNEQFF. Drawing the rest from reference TRBV11-3 and TRBJ2-1, the complete variable domain is EAGVVQSPRYKIIEKKQPVAFWCNPISGHNTLYWYLQNLGQGPELLIRYENEEAVDDSQLPKDRFSAERLKGVDSTLKIQPAELGDSAVYLCASSLSFDSYNEQFFGPGTRLTVL.

This chain joins TRBV23-1 and TRBJ1-5; 10 bases are shared with TRBD1. TRBV23-1 is given ORF status, its function remaining uncertain. V dropped 3 bases and J dropped 7; count of bases not matched to a gene: 9. This CDR3 has 16 residues. CDR3 loop: CASSHSDRGQRQPQHF. The CDR3 nucleotides read TGCGCCAGCAGTCACTCTGACAGGGGGCAGCGGCAGCCCCAGCATTTT.

The rearrangement links TRBV4-1 to TRBJ1-5; D is possibly TRBD1 (5 bases). Trimming removed 5 bases from V and 4 bases from J, with 15 bases in between. Germline V gene sequence: CDR1 MGHRA, CDR2 YSYEKL. This CDR3 has 15 residues. Here the CDR3 DNA reads TGCGCCAGCAGCTCACCGGGACGGGGGAATCAGCCCCAGCATTTT. It is translated as CASSSPGRGNQPQHF.

The chain links TRBV15 to TRBJ1-3, with a tentative D call TRBD1 (5 bases). V was shortened by 5 bases and J by 3 bases, with 17 bases between the two germline ends. Looked up from germline, CDR1 is LNHNV and CDR2 is YYDKDF (reference sequence). The CDR3 runs 16 residues. In DNA, the CDR3 is TGTGCCACCAGCGTAAACCCGCGGGACGATGGAAACACCATATATTTT. Amino acids: CATSVNPRDDGNTIYF. Filled out from reference TRBV15 and TRBJ1-3, the complete variable domain reads DAMVIQNPRYQVTQFGKPVTLSCSQTLNHNVMYWYQQKSSQAPKLLFHYYDKDFNNEADTPDNFQSRRPNTSFCFLDIRSPGLGDTAMYLCATSVNPRDDGNTIYFGEGSWLTVV.